Each of the 17 T cell receptor beta chains below was sequenced from the same sample in a study of T cell responses to AZD1222 COVID-19 vaccine. Here immunoSEQ multiplex PCR was the method, and the copy in TCRdb shows in-frame clones only, minus some. Counted here are more than 250,000 clones, 85% to 95% occurring once; the ten biggest clones make up 0.55%. The starting material was peripheral blood, obtained on day 0 of AZD1222 vaccination. These receptors all stem from an adult in good health.

The chain links TRBV11-1 to TRBJ2-2, with D possibly TRBD2 on 5 matching bases. Germline V gene lookup returns CDR1 SGHAT and CDR2 FQDESV (reference sequence). V was shortened by 1 base and J by 5 bases, with 11 bases between the two germline ends. The CDR3 has 15 amino acids. The CDR3 sequence is CASSLESGWTGELFF. CDR3 bases: TGTGCCAGCAGCTTAGAATCGGGGTGGACCGGGGAGCTGTTTTTT. Looking up the rest from reference TRBV11-1 and TRBJ2-2 gives the full variable domain: EAEVAQSPRYKITEKSQAVAFWCDPISGHATLYWYRQILGQGPELLVQFQDESVVDDSQLPKDRFSAERLKGVDSTLKIQPAELGDSAMYLCASSLESGWTGELFFGEGSRLTVL.

The V and J genes are TRBV5-4 and TRBJ1-4; D remains unclear. Trimming stripped 3 bases from V and 11 bases from J, with 14 bases between. This CDR3 spans 13 amino acids. Germline V CDR1 and CDR2: SGHNT, YYREEE (reference sequence). CDR3 DNA sequence: TGTGCCAGCAGCTCCGATCTCAGAGACAAACTGTTTTTT. It codes for CASSSDLRDKLFF.

This clone was found once. This specimen includes other DNA sequences encoding the same CDR3. The CDR3 sequence is CASSYSGGYGYTF. CDR3 nucleotide sequence: TGTGCCAGCAGTTACTCGGGAGGGTATGGCTACACCTTC. The chain employs TRBV6-5 and TRBJ1-2; D is undetermined. Trimming cost V 0 bases and J 5 bases, with 7 bases left between them. Per germline, CDR1 MNHEY and CDR2 SVGAGI. The CDR3 extends over 13 amino acids.

CDR3 sequence reads: CASSPAGEAFF. CDR3 coding DNA: TGTGCCAGCTCCCCCGCGGGTGAAGCTTTCTTT. The V call is TRBV18, the J call TRBJ1-1; D call uncertain. CDR3 length: 11 amino acids. V lost 6 bases to trimming and J lost 7 bases, with 9 bases between them. CDR1 is KGHSH, CDR2 LQKENI, per germline.

V usage is TRBV28 and J usage is TRBJ1-5; 7 nucleotides match TRBD1. The CDR3 is 16 residues long. V lost 5 bases and J lost 0; bases outside the gene matches: 7. Germline-derived CDR1 and CDR2 are MDHEN and SYDVKM. The CDR3 spells CASSRDSRNSNQPQHF. For the CDR3, the DNA is TGTGCCAGCAGTCGGGACAGTCGGAATAGCAATCAGCCCCAGCATTTT.

The rearrangement links TRBV6-5 to TRBJ2-7, with a weak D call TRBD1 (6 bases). Per the germline V gene, CDR1 is MNHEY and CDR2 is SVGAGI. Trimming left V 0 bases short and J 7 bases short, with 16 bases between. The length of the CDR3 is 15 residues. CDR3: CASSYSQGIVGEQYF. CDR3 DNA sequence: TGTGCCAGCAGTTACTCACAGGGAATTGTGGGGGAGCAGTACTTC.

V gene TRBV28 combines with J gene TRBJ1-4, with TRBD1 identical over 10 bases. Trimming at V came to 5 bases and at J to 8 bases, leaving 5 bases not matched to a gene. The CDR3 length is 14 residues. Germline CDR1 is MDHEN and CDR2 is SYDVKM. CDR3: CASSRQGAKEKLFF. The CDR3 DNA is TGTGCCAGCAGTCGACAGGGGGCGAAGGAAAAACTGTTTTTT. Full variable domain (missing parts from reference TRBV28 and TRBJ1-4): DVKVTQSSRYLVKRTGEKVFLECVQDMDHENMFWYRQDPGLGLRLIYFSYDVKMKEKGDIPEGYSVSREKKERFSLILESASTNQTSMYLCASSRQGAKEKLFFGSGTQLSVL.

CDR3 nucleotides: TGCGCCAGCAATGACAGGGGGTGGCATTTT. Its translation: CASNDRGWHF. The rearrangement uses TRBV10-1 and TRBJ1-5; 9 bases line up with TRBD1. V gave up 7 bases and J gave up 15 bases; unmatched junction bases: 4. The germline CDR1 and CDR2 sequences are WNHNN and SYGVQD (reference sequence). The CDR3 consists of 10 residues.

The genes are TRBV19 and TRBJ2-5; TRBD1 aligns across 7 bases. CDR1 and CDR2 (germline): LNHDA, SQIVND (reference sequence). The CDR3 consists of 13 residues. J lost 1 base, V lost 5 bases, and 1 base had no gene match. CDR3 sequence: CASSHRGQETQYF. CDR3 in DNA: TGTGCCAGTAGTCACAGGGGCCAAGAGACCCAGTACTTC. The full variable domain, rest sourced from reference TRBV19 and TRBJ2-5, is DGGITQSPKYLFRKEGQNVTLSCEQNLNHDAMYWYRQDPGQGLRLIYYSQIVNDFQKGDIAEGYSVSREKKESFPLTVTSAQKNPTAFYLCASSHRGQETQYFGPGTRLLVL.

J is TRBJ2-7 and V is TRBV18, with 7 bases matching TRBD1. The germline V gene has CDR1 KGHSH and CDR2 LQKENI. The J segment lost 8 bases and the V segment lost 5 bases, leaving 9 bases of the junction unmatched. The length of the CDR3 is 13 residues. The CDR3 spells CASSNGQEFQQYF. CDR3 nucleotides: TGTGCCAGCTCAAACGGACAGGAATTTCAGCAGTACTTC.

The genes are TRBV19 and TRBJ2-3; 7 bases match TRBD2. The CDR3 consists of 16 residues. CDR1 and CDR2 from the germline V gene are LNHDA and SQIVND (reference sequence). V lost 9 bases to trimming and J lost 1 base; unmatched junction nucleotides: 13. CDR3 coding DNA: TGTGCCAGCAACGGGGGGACTCATGAGGGCACAGATACGCAGTATTTT. Translated, it gives CASNGGTHEGTDTQYF.

The genes are TRBV7-6 and TRBJ1-4; no definite D call. This CDR3 region has 11 residues. Germline assignment: CDR1 SGHVS and CDR2 FNYEAQ. Between the trimmed V and J ends, which lost 4 bases and 8 bases, there was a span of 5 bases. The CDR3 region has the DNA TGTGCCAGCAGCTCCACGGAAAAACTGTTTTTT. As protein: CASSSTEKLFF.

The CDR3 reads CASRIGQFGETQYF. CDR3 in DNA: TGTGCCAGCAGAATAGGACAGTTCGGAGAGACCCAGTACTTC. The V and J genes are TRBV7-4 and TRBJ2-5, with a tentative D call TRBD1 (6 bases). The V end was cut by 6 bases, the J end by 4 bases, with 15 bases between. Germline CDR1 is SGHVT and CDR2 is SQSDAQ. The CDR3 extends over 14 amino acids.

This chain links TRBV4-1 with TRBJ1-1; D is ambiguous. Germline V gene lookup returns CDR1 MGHRA and CDR2 YSYEKL. The ends were cut back, 0 bases at V and 1 base at J, with 6 bases in the middle. The CDR3 is 14 residues long. The DNA of the CDR3 is TGCGCCAGCAGCCAAGATATAAGGAACACTGAAGCTTTCTTT. Translated: CASSQDIRNTEAFF.

A single count supports this clone. The chain carries TRBV5-1 and TRBJ1-4; D is unclear. This CDR3 contains 15 residues. V shed 4 bases and J shed 4 bases, with 14 bases lying between them. The germline CDR1 and CDR2 sequences are SGHRS and YFSETQ. Here the CDR3 DNA reads TGCGCCAGCAGCGTATCACGGGCCTTTAATGAAAAACTGTTTTTT. Protein: CASSVSRAFNEKLFF.

The chain uses TRBV28 and TRBJ1-1, with D perhaps matching TRBD1 (5 bases). This CDR3 comprises 15 residues. Germline CDR1 and CDR2: MDHEN and SYDVKM. Trimming removed 7 bases at V and 4 bases at J, with 19 bases between. CDR3 nucleotides: TGTGCCAGCACCCAATTCATAGGGGTGGTCACTGAAGCTTTCTTT. Its translation is CASTQFIGVVTEAFF.

This clone has only a few counts. This chain connects TRBV7-9 to TRBJ1-1; no clear D. The CDR3 sequence is 12 residues long. The V gene lost 7 bases and the J gene lost 10 bases, with 16 bases spanning the gap. Per the germline V gene, CDR1 is SEHNR and CDR2 is FQNEAQ (reference sequence). CDR3 bases: TGTGCCAGCACCTTGGGGTCGGACTTAGCTTTCTTT. Translated: CASTLGSDLAFF.